The rows below give T cell receptor beta chains drawn from one sample of a study of blood T cell repertoires in COVID-19. TCRdb's copy holds only in-frame clones and misses some; the assay was immunoSEQ multiplex PCR. The sample holds about 170,000 clones, around 82% seen once. The sequencing input was peripheral blood. All receptors derive from a human donor with acute or convalescent COVID-19. The donor label of this sample is uncertain. Both conserved end residues are part of each CDR3. The D gene is left open where the match is weak. Rows give clone size only sometimes, using once, few, many, or a class for an expanded clone.

v_gene,abundance,d_gene,CDR3aa
TRBV7-9,NA,NA,CASSFTGVGEKLFF
TRBV4-1,NA,NA,CASRTRSYGYTF
TRBV12-3/TRBV12-4,NA,NA,CASSRGNTIYF
TRBV9,NA,TRBD2,CASSPRGRGASYNEQFF
TRBV21-1,NA,NA,CASRFLTWTSGGITGELFF
TRBV3-1/TRBV3-2,NA,TRBD2,CASSQVRLAGNEQFF
TRBV4-1,NA,TRBD1,CASSQGQGFNYGYTF
TRBV11-2,NA,TRBD1,CASSLGSGTGVSEQYF
TRBV5-6,NA,TRBD1,CASRTGGQGYTF
TRBV28,few,TRBD2,CASSPPGLAGGNEQFF
TRBV7-9,NA,NA,CASSLVGAGNYGYTF
TRBV2,NA,TRBD1,CASSSDRAGEQYF
TRBV13,NA,TRBD2,CASSSGLAGDLSTDTQYF
TRBV18,NA,NA,CASSPFSTYEQYF
TRBV3-1/TRBV3-2,few,NA,CASSQGYAYSGNTIYF
TRBV28,NA,NA,CASSLTGRSYEQYF
TRBV29-1,NA,TRBD2,CSVGRETNNEQFF
TRBV6-5,NA,TRBD1,CASSRQGEKLFF
TRBV11-1,NA,NA,CASSRLRRGTEAFF
TRBV27,few,TRBD1,CASSLLGQGTGKLFF
TRBV29-1,NA,NA,CSVGLHNEQFF
TRBV5-1,NA,NA,CASSLGGGVNEQFF
TRBV9,once,TRBD1,CASSDPTGHFNYGYTF
TRBV7-2,NA,TRBD2,CASSLDSAGVTYEQYF
TRBV7-8,NA,TRBD2,CASSLRTGVSGRNYEQYF
TRBV30,NA,NA,CAWVRESEAFF
TRBV11-2,few,TRBD2,CASSLGLTSGGEAETQYF
TRBV19,NA,NA,CASSIARSNSYEQYF
TRBV19,NA,NA,CASSIGDSNYGYTF